The 24 T cell receptor beta chains below all came from one sample that was sequenced in a study of PD-1 blockade in classical Hodgkin lymphoma. TCRdb's copy holds only in-frame clones and misses some; the assay was immunoSEQ multiplex PCR. The data show about 110,000 clones, with roughly nine tenths seen just once and 20% held by the top ten. Autologous stem cell transplantation was followed by relapse in every patient, and brentuximab vedotin exposure varied. The material was peripheral blood mononuclear cells (PBMCs), obtained before the second cycle of nivolumab. Every receptor here comes from a human donor with classical Hodgkin lymphoma.

The V call is TRBV5-4, the J call TRBJ2-3; the D is unclear. CDR1 SGHNT and CDR2 YYREEE come from the germline V gene (reference sequence). CDR3 length: 13 amino acids. The V and J ends lost 0 bases and 2 bases respectively, with 4 bases between them. The CDR3 is CASSLANTDTQYF. The CDR3 DNA reads as TGTGCCAGCAGCTTGGCCAACACAGATACGCAGTATTTT. Drawing the rest from reference TRBV5-4 and TRBJ2-3, the complete variable domain is ETGVTQSPTHLIKTRGQQVTLRCSSQSGHNTVSWYQQALGQGPQFIFQYYREEENGRGNFPPRFSGLQFPNYSSELNVNALELDDSALYLCASSLANTDTQYFGPGTRLTVL.

The chain has TRBV27 and TRBJ1-1, with 7 bases aligning to TRBD1. V dropped 5 bases and J dropped 2; count of bases not matched to a gene: 5. CDR1 and CDR2 from the germline V gene are MNHEY and SMNVEV (reference sequence). This CDR3 spans 14 amino acids. The CDR3 spells CASSAGTVNTEAFF. Written as DNA, the CDR3 is TGTGCCAGCAGTGCCGGGACAGTAAACACTGAAGCTTTCTTT.

The J gene is TRBJ2-3, the V gene TRBV9; D unclear. Trimming took 0 bases from V and 0 from J, leaving 11 bases between them. Germline CDR1 SGDLS, CDR2 YYNGEE. The CDR3 is 16 amino acids. The CDR3, as DNA: TGTGCCAGCAGCGTAGGACATCACCCCAGCACAGATACGCAGTATTTT. Its protein is CASSVGHHPSTDTQYF.

This sequence joins TRBV19 and TRBJ2-7, with TRBD2 matching 8 bases. Germline V lookup: CDR1 LNHDA, CDR2 SQIVND (reference sequence). This CDR3 has 15 residues. With V trimmed by 8 bases and J by 5 bases, 14 bases remained unmatched. CDR3 in DNA: TGTGCCAGTGAACGTGTAGCGGGGACTATACACGAGCAGTACTTC. Translated: CASERVAGTIHEQYF.

The chain couples TRBV2 to TRBJ2-6; D possibly corresponds to TRBD1 (6 bases). The germline gives CDR1 SNHLY, CDR2 FYNNEI. This CDR3 is built from 13 residues. With 5 bases removed from V and 9 bases from J, the gap between germline ends came to 11 bases. The CDR3 reads CASSQGPVNVLTF. The CDR3 bases are TGTGCCAGCAGTCAGGGGCCGGTCAACGTCCTGACTTTC.

The chain uses TRBV5-8 and TRBJ1-3; D is undetermined. Germline V gene data show CDR1 as SGHTS and CDR2 as YDEGEE. Trimming removed 2 bases from V and 4 bases from J, with 10 bases in between. The CDR3 contains 14 residues. As DNA, the CDR3 is TGTGCCAGCAGCTTAGGAGTAGCGGGAAACACCATATATTTT. Translation gives CASSLGVAGNTIYF.

The rearrangement uses TRBV27 and TRBJ1-4; perhaps TRBD1 as D (6 bases). The CDR3 extends over 14 amino acids. Germline values: CDR1 MNHEY, CDR2 SMNVEV (reference sequence). V gave up 6 bases and J gave up 10 bases, with 18 bases separating them. The CDR3 nucleotides are TGTGCCAGCAGACCCGGTGGGGGGCGTATAAAACTGTTTTTT. Its protein is CASRPGGGRIKLFF. The full variable domain, with the rest looked up from reference TRBV27 and TRBJ1-4, is EAQVTQNPRYLITVTGKKLTVTCSQNMNHEYMSWYRQDPGLGLRQIYYSMNVEVTDKGDVPEGYKVSRKEKRNFPLILESPSPNQTSLYFCASRPGGGRIKLFFGSGTQLSVL.

The genes are TRBV4-3 and TRBJ2-3; 8 bases map to TRBD1. The CDR3 spans 15 residues. CDR1 LGHNA and CDR2 YSLEER come from the germline V gene. J gave up 6 bases and V 1 base, and 6 bases lay outside the gene matches. CDR3 sequence: CASSQAGTGSDTQYF. Written as DNA, the CDR3 is TGCGCCAGCAGCCAAGCGGGGACAGGATCGGATACGCAGTATTTT.

This chain's CDR3 is CSVGQGAGQYF. The CDR3 nucleotides read TGCAGCGTGGGGCAGGGGGCAGGGCAGTATTTT. V and J are TRBV29-1 and TRBJ2-3, with TRBD1 matching over 8 bases. The CDR3 loop spans 11 amino acids. CDR1 and CDR2 (germline): SQVTM, ANQGSEA. With V trimmed by 6 bases and J by 11 bases, 7 bases remained unmatched.

The chain carries TRBV4-2 and TRBJ2-2; TRBD2 matches at 10 bases. From germline, CDR1 is LGHNA and CDR2 YNFKEQ. The CDR3 length is 17 residues. V dropped 8 bases and J dropped 4; count of bases not matched to a gene: 13. CDR3 coding DNA: TGTGCCAGCGGTGGGCTAGCGGGAGAGGAAATCACCGGGGAGCTGTTTTTT. Residues: CASGGLAGEEITGELFF.

The chain combines TRBV11-2 with TRBJ2-1; 15 bases align to TRBD2. The J segment lost 8 bases and the V segment lost 5 bases, leaving 7 bases of the junction unmatched. The CDR3 has 16 amino acids. From germline, CDR1 is SGHAT and CDR2 FQNNGV. CDR3 coding DNA: TGTGCCAGCAGCCAGGGACTAGCGGGAGGTATCGATGAGCAGTTCTTC. It codes for CASSQGLAGGIDEQFF. Supplemented by reference TRBV11-2 and TRBJ2-1, the full variable domain reads EAGVAQSPRYKIIEKRQSVAFWCNPISGHATLYWYQQILGQGPKLLIQFQNNGVVDDSQLPKDRFSAERLKGVDSTLKIQPAKLEDSAVYLCASSQGLAGGIDEQFFGPGTRLTVL.

J is TRBJ2-7 and V is TRBV7-6; perhaps TRBD2 as D (7 bases). Trimming took off 5 bases at V and 3 bases at J, with 26 bases between the two ends. Germline loops: CDR1 SGHVS, CDR2 FNYEAQ. The CDR3 sequence is 18 residues long. The CDR3 sequence: CASSLRGERGRAVYEQYF. CDR3 DNA: TGTGCCAGCAGCCTTAGGGGAGAGAGGGGGAGGGCGGTCTACGAGCAGTACTTC.

This chain links TRBV27 with TRBJ2-4; 8 nucleotides line up with TRBD2. There are 14 residues in the CDR3. From germline, CDR1 is MNHEY and CDR2 SMNVEV (reference sequence). V lost 8 bases and J lost 0; bases outside the gene matches: 3. CDR3 loop: CASSSGLAKNIQYF. The CDR3 region has the DNA TGTGCCAGCTCTAGCGGGCTAGCCAAAAACATTCAGTACTTC.

The chain has TRBV18 and TRBJ2-7; no definite D call. From germline, CDR1 is KGHSH and CDR2 LQKENI. The CDR3 runs 16 residues. The V and J ends lost 1 base and 6 bases respectively, with 19 bases between them. The CDR3 loop is CASSPLPNMQVGEQYF. CDR3 sequence (DNA): TGTGCCAGCTCACCACTCCCCAATATGCAGGTCGGCGAGCAGTACTTC.

The rearrangement uses TRBV7-9 and TRBJ2-5; D remains ambiguous. V was trimmed by 3 bases and J by 5 bases, leaving 7 bases between them. Germline V gene lookup returns CDR1 SEHNR and CDR2 FQNEAQ (reference sequence). This CDR3 spans 12 amino acids. The CDR3 bases are TGTGCCAGCAGCTTTCTAAGCGAGACCCAGTACTTC. It codes for CASSFLSETQYF. Full variable domain (rest looked up from reference TRBV7-9 and TRBJ2-5): DTGVSQNPRHKITKRGQNVTFRCDPISEHNRLYWYRQTLGQGPEFLTYFQNEAQLEKSRLLSDRFSAERPKGSFSTLEIQRTEQGDSAMYLCASSFLSETQYFGPGTRLLVL.

This rearrangement joins TRBV5-1 to TRBJ2-7; D gene unclear. Per germline, CDR1 SGHRS and CDR2 YFSETQ. V lost 0 bases and J 4 bases, leaving 8 bases between the germline ends. The CDR3 contains 13 residues. The CDR3 is CASSLGLEYEQYF. In nucleotides, the CDR3 is TGCGCCAGCAGCTTGGGGCTAGAGTACGAGCAGTACTTC. Based on the CDR3 plus reference TRBV5-1 and TRBJ2-7, the full variable domain is KAGVTQTPRYLIKTRGQQVTLSCSPISGHRSVSWYQQTPGQGLQFLFEYFSETQRNKGNFPGRFSGRQFSNSRSEMNVSTLELGDSALYLCASSLGLEYEQYFGPGTRLTVT.

Turning to this clone: The junction differs from germline at one of its ends, possibly a read error. V gene TRBV7-7 combines with J gene TRBJ2-7; tentatively, D is TRBD2 (5 bases). Germline values: CDR1 SSHAT, CDR2 FNYEAQ (reference sequence). The CDR3 runs to 13 residues. The CDR3 reads CASSLADSYEQYF. DNA for the CDR3: TGTGCTAGCAGCCTAGCAGACTCCTACGAGCAGTACTTC. Full variable domain (outside the CDR3, taken from reference TRBV7-7 and TRBJ2-7): GAGVSQSPRYKVTKRGQDVTLRCDPISSHATLYWYQQALGQGPEFLTYFNYEAQPDKSGLPSDRFSAERPEGSISTLTIQRTEQRDSAMYRCASSLADSYEQYFGPGTRLTVT.

The rearrangement links TRBV6-1 to TRBJ1-2; 7 bases agree with TRBD1. V was pared by 6 bases and J by 4 bases, with 8 bases of the junction left unmatched. CDR3 length: 14 amino acids. Germline loops: CDR1 MNHNS, CDR2 SASEGT. CDR3 DNA: TGTGCCAGCAGAAAACAGACAGGGACCTATGGCTACACCTTC. Amino acid sequence: CASRKQTGTYGYTF.

V usage is TRBV18 and J usage is TRBJ1-5; perhaps TRBD1 as D (5 bases). CDR3 length: 15 amino acids. Trimming pared 2 bases from V and 2 bases from J, leaving 10 bases between. CDR1 and CDR2 from the germline V gene are KGHSH and LQKENI. The CDR3 spells CASSPVGGGNQPQHF. In DNA form, the CDR3 reads TGTGCCAGCTCACCAGTCGGGGGGGGCAATCAGCCCCAGCATTTT.

The rearrangement joins TRBV30 to TRBJ2-2; D remains unclear. There are 13 residues in the CDR3. Germline assignment: CDR1 GTSNPN and CDR2 SVGIG (reference sequence). V dropped 4 bases and J dropped 1 base, with 7 bases sitting between them. The CDR3 sequence: CAWKPGNTGELFF. The CDR3 DNA reads as TGTGCCTGGAAGCCGGGGAACACCGGGGAGCTGTTTTTT.

V and J are TRBV7-9 and TRBJ2-7; 8 bases line up with TRBD1. CDR1 and CDR2 (germline): SEHNR, FQNEAQ (reference sequence). The J segment lost 5 bases and the V segment lost 5 bases, leaving 11 bases of the junction unmatched. The CDR3 runs 15 residues. The CDR3 DNA follows: TGTGCCAGCAGCACCGGACAGGGTATCACGGACGAGCAGTACTTC. It yields the protein CASSTGQGITDEQYF.

This clone was recorded only once. This sequence joins TRBV27 and TRBJ2-7; D unclear. The V end was cut by 3 bases, the J end by 4 bases, with 16 bases between. This CDR3 spans 15 amino acids. CDR1 MNHEY and CDR2 SMNVEV come from the germline V gene (reference sequence). CDR3 nucleotides: TGTGCCAGCAGTTTTCGGGTGCGTCCCGGATACGAGCAGTACTTC. This gives the protein CASSFRVRPGYEQYF.

The chain has TRBV5-4 and TRBJ2-7; D possibly corresponds to TRBD1 (5 bases). This CDR3 is built from 16 residues. The germline V gene encodes CDR1 SGHNT and CDR2 YYREEE (reference sequence). Trimming cost V 0 bases and J 3 bases, with 16 bases left between them. CDR3 protein: CASSLGQGFAIYEQYF. The CDR3 DNA reads as TGTGCCAGCAGCTTGGGCCAGGGTTTCGCCATCTACGAGCAGTACTTC.

Details on this clone: A read error may account for a junction end that differs from germline. The same CDR3 also results from other DNA sequences found in this sample. This rearrangement joins TRBV28 to TRBJ1-5, with 7 bases identical to TRBD1. The germline V gene encodes CDR1 MDHEN and CDR2 SYDVKM. The CDR3 is 14 residues long. The CDR3 DNA reads as TGCGCCAGCAGACAGGGTGGTAGCAATCAGCCCCAGCATTTT. Residues: CASRQGGSNQPQHF.